The T cell receptor (beta chain) described here comes from a study of Ad26.COV2.S vaccination and SARS-CoV-2 variants. TCRdb's copy holds only in-frame clones and misses some; the assay was immunoSEQ multiplex PCR. The sample carries more than 300,000 clones, roughly 80% recorded once. Study-wide findings and caveats: Analyses of TCR breadth and depth may have underestimated total T cell responses. Non-spike TCR breadth was similar in vaccine and placebo recipients. In vaccinated individuals, spike-specific CD8+ and CD4+ T cell responses reportedly displayed substantial breadth.

Germline V CDR1 and CDR2: MDHEN, SYDVKM. J lost 4 bases, V lost 5 bases, and 7 bases had no gene match. The CDR3 is 14 amino acids. Treatment denoted: some 19 received Ad26.COV2.S at low or high dose, single or two shots; 5 received placebo; per-sample allocation not given. Material that was analyzed had been drawn on day 63 after the first vaccine or placebo injection. This clone was seen ten or more times. The antigen is unknown. V and J are TRBV28 and TRBJ1-2, with TRBD1 identical over 7 bases. This sequence originates from a person between 18 and 59 years old who received the Ad26.COV2.S COVID-19 vaccine or a placebo. The sample in question was peripheral blood, obtained in a trial of Ad26.COV2.S vaccine versus placebo. The CDR3 DNA reads TGTGCCAGCAGTCCAGGACAGGTCCTCTATGGCTACACCTTC. This codes for CASSPGQVLYGYTF.